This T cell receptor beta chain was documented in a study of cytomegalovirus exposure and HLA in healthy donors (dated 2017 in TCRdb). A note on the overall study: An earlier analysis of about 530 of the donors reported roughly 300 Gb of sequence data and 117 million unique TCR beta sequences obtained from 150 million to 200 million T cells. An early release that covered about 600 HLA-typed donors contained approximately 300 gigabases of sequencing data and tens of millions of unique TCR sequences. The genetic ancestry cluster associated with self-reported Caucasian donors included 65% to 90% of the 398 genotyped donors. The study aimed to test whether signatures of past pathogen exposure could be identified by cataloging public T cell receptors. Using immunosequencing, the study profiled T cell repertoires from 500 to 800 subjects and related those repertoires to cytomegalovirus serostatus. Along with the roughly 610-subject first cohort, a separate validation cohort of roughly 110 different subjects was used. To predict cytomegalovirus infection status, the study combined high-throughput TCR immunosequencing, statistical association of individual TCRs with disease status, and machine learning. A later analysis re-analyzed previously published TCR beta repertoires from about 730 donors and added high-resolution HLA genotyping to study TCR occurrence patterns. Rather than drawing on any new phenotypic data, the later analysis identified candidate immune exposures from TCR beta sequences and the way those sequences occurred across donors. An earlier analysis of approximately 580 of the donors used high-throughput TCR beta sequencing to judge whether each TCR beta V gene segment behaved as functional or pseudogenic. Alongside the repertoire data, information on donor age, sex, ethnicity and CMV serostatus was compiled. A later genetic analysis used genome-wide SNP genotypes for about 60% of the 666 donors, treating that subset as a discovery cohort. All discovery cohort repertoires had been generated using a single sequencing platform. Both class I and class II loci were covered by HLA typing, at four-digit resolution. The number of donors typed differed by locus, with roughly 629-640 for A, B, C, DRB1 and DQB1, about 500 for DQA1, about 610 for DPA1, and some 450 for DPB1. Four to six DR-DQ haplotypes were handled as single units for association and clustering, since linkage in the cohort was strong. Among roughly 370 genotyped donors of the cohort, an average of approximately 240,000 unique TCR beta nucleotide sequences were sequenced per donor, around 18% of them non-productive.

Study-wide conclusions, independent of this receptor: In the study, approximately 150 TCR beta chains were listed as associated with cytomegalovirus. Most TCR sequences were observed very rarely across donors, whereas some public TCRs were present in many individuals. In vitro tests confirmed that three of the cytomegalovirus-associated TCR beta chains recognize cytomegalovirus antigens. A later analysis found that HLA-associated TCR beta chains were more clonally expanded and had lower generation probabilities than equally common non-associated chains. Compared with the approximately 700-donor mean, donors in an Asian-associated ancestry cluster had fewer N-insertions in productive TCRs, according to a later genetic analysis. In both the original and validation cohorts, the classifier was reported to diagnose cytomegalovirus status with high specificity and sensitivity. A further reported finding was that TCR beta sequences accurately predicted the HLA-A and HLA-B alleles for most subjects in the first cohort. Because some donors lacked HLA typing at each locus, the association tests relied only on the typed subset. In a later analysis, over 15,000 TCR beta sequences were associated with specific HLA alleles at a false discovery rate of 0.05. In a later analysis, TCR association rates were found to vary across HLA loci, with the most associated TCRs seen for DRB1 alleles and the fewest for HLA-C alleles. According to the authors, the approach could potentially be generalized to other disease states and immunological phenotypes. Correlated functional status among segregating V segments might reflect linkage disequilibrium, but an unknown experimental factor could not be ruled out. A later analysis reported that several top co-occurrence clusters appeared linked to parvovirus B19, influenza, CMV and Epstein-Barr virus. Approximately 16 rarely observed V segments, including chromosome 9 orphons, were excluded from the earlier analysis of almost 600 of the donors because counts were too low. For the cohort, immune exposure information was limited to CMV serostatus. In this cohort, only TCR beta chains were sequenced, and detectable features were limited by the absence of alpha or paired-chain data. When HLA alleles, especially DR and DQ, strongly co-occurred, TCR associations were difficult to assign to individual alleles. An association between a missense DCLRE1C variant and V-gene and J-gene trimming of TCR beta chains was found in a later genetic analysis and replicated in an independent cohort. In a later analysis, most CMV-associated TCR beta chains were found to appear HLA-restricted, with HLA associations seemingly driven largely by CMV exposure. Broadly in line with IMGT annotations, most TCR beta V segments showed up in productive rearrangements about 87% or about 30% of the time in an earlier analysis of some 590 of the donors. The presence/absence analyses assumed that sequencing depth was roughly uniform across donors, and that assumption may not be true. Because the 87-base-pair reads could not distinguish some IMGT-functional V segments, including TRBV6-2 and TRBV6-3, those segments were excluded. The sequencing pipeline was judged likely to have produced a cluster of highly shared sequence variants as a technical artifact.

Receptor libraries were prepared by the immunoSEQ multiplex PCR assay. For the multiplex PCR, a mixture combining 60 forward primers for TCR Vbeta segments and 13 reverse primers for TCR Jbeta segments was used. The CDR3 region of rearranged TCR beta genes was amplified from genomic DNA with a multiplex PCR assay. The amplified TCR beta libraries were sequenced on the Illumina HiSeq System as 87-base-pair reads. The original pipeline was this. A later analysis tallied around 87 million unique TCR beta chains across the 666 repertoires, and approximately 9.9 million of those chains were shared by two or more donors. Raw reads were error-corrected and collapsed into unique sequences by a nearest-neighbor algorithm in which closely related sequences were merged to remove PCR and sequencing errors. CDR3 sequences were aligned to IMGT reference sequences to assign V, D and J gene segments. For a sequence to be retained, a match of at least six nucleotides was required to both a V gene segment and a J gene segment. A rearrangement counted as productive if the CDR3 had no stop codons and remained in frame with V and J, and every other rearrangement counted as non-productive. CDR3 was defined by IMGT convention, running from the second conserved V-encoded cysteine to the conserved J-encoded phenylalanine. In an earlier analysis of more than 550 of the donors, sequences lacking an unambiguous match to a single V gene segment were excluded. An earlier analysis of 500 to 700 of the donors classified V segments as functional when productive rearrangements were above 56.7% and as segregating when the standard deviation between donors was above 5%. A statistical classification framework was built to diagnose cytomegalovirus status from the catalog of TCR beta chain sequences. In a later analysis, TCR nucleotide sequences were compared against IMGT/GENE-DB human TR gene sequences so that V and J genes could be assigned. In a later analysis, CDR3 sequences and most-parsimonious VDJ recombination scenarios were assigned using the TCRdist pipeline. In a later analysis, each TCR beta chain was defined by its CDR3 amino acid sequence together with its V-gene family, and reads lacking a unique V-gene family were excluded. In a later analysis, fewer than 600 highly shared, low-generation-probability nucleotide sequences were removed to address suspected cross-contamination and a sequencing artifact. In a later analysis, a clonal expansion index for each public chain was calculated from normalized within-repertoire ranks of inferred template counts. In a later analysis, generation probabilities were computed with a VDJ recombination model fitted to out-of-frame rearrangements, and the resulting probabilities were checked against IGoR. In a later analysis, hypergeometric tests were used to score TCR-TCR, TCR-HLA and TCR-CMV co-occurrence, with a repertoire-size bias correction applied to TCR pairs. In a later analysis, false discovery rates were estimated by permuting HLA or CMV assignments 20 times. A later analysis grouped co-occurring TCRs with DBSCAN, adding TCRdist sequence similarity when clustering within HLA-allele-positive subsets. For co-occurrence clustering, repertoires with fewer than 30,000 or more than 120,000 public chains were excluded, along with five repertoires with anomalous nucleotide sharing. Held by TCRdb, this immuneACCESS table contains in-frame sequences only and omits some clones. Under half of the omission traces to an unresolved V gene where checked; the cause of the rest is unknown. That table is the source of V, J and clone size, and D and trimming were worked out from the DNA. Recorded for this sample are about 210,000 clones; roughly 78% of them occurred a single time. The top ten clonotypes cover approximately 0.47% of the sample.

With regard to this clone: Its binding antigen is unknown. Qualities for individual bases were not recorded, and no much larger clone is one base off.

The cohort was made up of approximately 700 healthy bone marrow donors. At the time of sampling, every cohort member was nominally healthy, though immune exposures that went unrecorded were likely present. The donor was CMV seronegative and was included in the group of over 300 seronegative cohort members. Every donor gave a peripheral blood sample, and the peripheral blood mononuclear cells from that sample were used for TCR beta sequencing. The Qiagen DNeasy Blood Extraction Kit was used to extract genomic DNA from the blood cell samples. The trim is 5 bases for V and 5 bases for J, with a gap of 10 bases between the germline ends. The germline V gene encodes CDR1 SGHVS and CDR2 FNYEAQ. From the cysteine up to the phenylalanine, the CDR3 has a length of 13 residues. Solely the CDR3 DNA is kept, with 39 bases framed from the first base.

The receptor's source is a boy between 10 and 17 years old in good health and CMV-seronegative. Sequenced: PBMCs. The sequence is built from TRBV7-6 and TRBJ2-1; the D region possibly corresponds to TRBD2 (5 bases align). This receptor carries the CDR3 CASSREEHNEQFF. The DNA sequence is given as TGTGCCAGCAGCCGGGAAGAACACAATGAGCAGTTCTTC.